This TCR beta chain was identified in a study of T cells after yellow fever vaccination. The V and J ends lost 4 bases and 0 bases respectively, with 4 bases between them. The length of the CDR3 is 12 residues. Template switching with 5'RACE generated the TCR cDNA and added a universal primer site and UMIs. TCRdb fed the 5' RACE reads into MiXCR, producing one record per CDR3 protein. Of approximately 70,000 distinct CDR3 sequences listed, about 6.5% are singletons. Overall study findings and caveats: Reappearing after the booster were most of the clones from primary vaccination (approximately 96% CD4, 70% to 90% CD8). It was a weaker secondary response, yet one that peaked faster, at day 5 versus 15.

Many counts were recorded for this clonotype. Its antigen remains unidentified. Just one base apart from a much larger clone, this may be a read error. The clonotype comes from a man younger than 35 who received the YFV17D yellow fever vaccine. This chain links TRBV12-3 or TRBV12-4 with TRBJ2-7; D not resolved. The source was CD8+ T cells sorted from PBMCs, collected around 45 days after the first yellow fever vaccination. For the CDR3, the DNA is TGTGCCAGCAGTTGGAGCTCCTACGAGCAGTACGTC. This codes for CASSWSSYEQYV.